Following are 19 T cell receptor beta chains from one sample sequenced in a study of cytomegalovirus exposure and HLA in healthy donors. The PCR used 60 Vbeta and 13 Jbeta primers. TCRdb's copy holds only in-frame clones and misses some; the assay was immunoSEQ multiplex PCR. The repertoire holds some 140,000 clones, with approximately 79% as singletons. The sample comprised PBMCs. The receptors derive from a man between 18 and 29 years old in good health and CMV-seropositive.

The rearrangement links TRBV28 to TRBJ1-3, with D unclear. Germline lookup yields CDR1 MDHEN and CDR2 SYDVKM. V was trimmed by 7 bases and J by 7 bases, leaving 17 bases between them. This CDR3 is 14 amino acids long. CDR3: CASTSPGTRNTIYF. CDR3 in DNA: TGTGCCAGCACCTCACCGGGAACCCGGAACACCATATATTTT.

The chain uses TRBV28 and TRBJ2-3; D not resolved. Between the trimmed V and J ends, which lost 5 bases and 0 bases, there was a span of 15 bases. CDR1 is MDHEN and CDR2 is SYDVKM in the germline V gene. The CDR3 runs 16 residues. CDR3 protein: CASSPRRLLSTDTQYF. CDR3 bases: TGTGCCAGCAGTCCCAGACGACTTCTAAGCACAGATACGCAGTATTTT.

In this sample, this clone turned up once. The gene calls are TRBV5-1 and TRBJ2-7; 8 bases line up with TRBD1. The germline gives CDR1 SGHRS, CDR2 YFSETQ. This CDR3 spans 15 amino acids. The J segment lost 4 bases and the V segment lost 2 bases, leaving 8 bases of the junction unmatched. In nucleotides, the CDR3 is TGCGCCAGCAGCTTCTGGACAGGGCCCCAATACGAGCAGTACTTC. Its protein is CASSFWTGPQYEQYF.

The chain is built from TRBV5-6 and TRBJ2-2, with TRBD2 matching over 10 bases. CDR3 size: 16 residues. Germline V CDR1 and CDR2: SGHDT, YYEEEE. The J segment lost 4 bases and the V segment lost 4 bases, leaving 7 bases of the junction unmatched. CDR3 bases: TGTGCCAGCAGCCGCGGGGCTAGCGGGGGCACCGGGGAGCTGTTTTTT. This gives the protein CASSRGASGGTGELFF.

This clone was recorded a few times. The rearrangement joins TRBV6-5 to TRBJ1-5; the D gene is possibly TRBD1 (6 bases). This CDR3 comprises 13 residues. Germline V gene lookup returns CDR1 MNHEY and CDR2 SVGAGI. V was clipped by 6 bases and J by 5 bases, with 11 bases between them. CDR3 coding DNA: TGTGCCAGCAGCCAGGACAGTTATCAGCCCCAGCATTTT. It specifies CASSQDSYQPQHF.

The J gene is TRBJ2-7, the V gene TRBV11-1; D gene ambiguous. Germline CDR1 SGHAT, CDR2 FQDESV (reference sequence). The CDR3 length is 12 residues. V was cut by 2 bases and J by 3 bases, with 5 bases left in between. The CDR3 DNA reads TGTGCCAGCAGCTTACTCAGCTACGAGCAGTACTTC. Residues: CASSLLSYEQYF.

This chain uses TRBV2 with TRBJ2-7; TRBD1 is a possible D gene (5 bases). With 11 bases removed from V and 3 bases from J, the gap between germline ends came to 14 bases. CDR1 is SNHLY, CDR2 FYNNEI, per germline. CDR3 length: 12 amino acids. The CDR3 loop reads CAGYAGIYEQYF. The CDR3 DNA reads TGTGCCGGGTATGCAGGGATCTACGAGCAGTACTTC.

The chain combines TRBV4-3 with TRBJ2-1, with 7 bases fitting TRBD1. This CDR3 has 19 residues. Germline V gene data show CDR1 as LGHNA and CDR2 as YSLEER. J lost 4 bases, V lost 4 bases, and 19 bases had no gene match. Here the CDR3 reads CASSLVRGKRPGTYNEQFF. The CDR3 DNA follows: TGCGCCAGCAGCCTTGTCAGGGGGAAGCGGCCAGGGACATACAATGAGCAGTTCTTC.

The chain combines TRBV28 with TRBJ2-5, with 9 positions matching TRBD1. Germline V gene lookup returns CDR1 MDHEN and CDR2 SYDVKM. The CDR3 length is 14 residues. The V gene end was trimmed by 2 bases and the J gene end by 2 bases; junction bases not matched to a gene: 0. This chain's CDR3 is CASSLGTGQETQYF. CDR3 DNA: TGTGCCAGCAGTTTAGGGACAGGGCAAGAGACCCAGTACTTC.

The V call is TRBV19, the J call TRBJ1-2; D might be TRBD1 (5 bases). In germline, CDR1 is LNHDA, CDR2 SQIVND (reference sequence). This CDR3 spans 12 amino acids. Trimming took 10 bases from V and 4 from J, leaving 13 bases between them. DNA for the CDR3: TGTGCCATCACCGGAGGGGTCTATGGCTACACCTTC. Its protein is CAITGGVYGYTF.

The V and J genes are TRBV25-1 and TRBJ2-6, with 7 nucleotides matching TRBD1. The CDR3 sequence is 17 residues long. In germline, CDR1 is MGHDK, CDR2 SYGVNS. The trim removed 4 bases at V and 2 bases at J, leaving 8 bases unmatched. CDR3 in DNA: TGTGCCAGCAGTGCCGAACAGGGGCGCGCTGGGGCCAACGTCCTGACTTTC. Its protein is CASSAEQGRAGANVLTF.

The chain couples TRBV19 to TRBJ2-2; unclear D gene. The CDR3 length is 12 residues. Germline values: CDR1 LNHDA, CDR2 SQIVND (reference sequence). Trimming removed 6 bases at V and 5 bases at J, with 7 bases between. CDR3 DNA sequence: TGTGCCAGTAGAAAGAGAACCGGGGAGCTGTTTTTT. Protein sequence: CASRKRTGELFF.

The chain is built from TRBV10-3 and TRBJ1-2; D is ambiguous. V was pared by 2 bases and J by 4 bases, with 11 bases between. Germline CDR1 reads ENHRY; CDR2 reads SYGVKD. This CDR3 spans 14 amino acids. The CDR3 coding sequence is TGTGCCATCAGTGAGGGGGAGAGGAGCTATGGCTACACCTTC. Its translation: CAISEGERSYGYTF.

The J gene is TRBJ2-7, the V gene TRBV2, with D perhaps TRBD1 (6 bases). The CDR3 is 14 residues long. V lost 4 bases to trimming and J lost 0 bases, with 10 bases between them. Germline loops: CDR1 SNHLY, CDR2 FYNNEI. The CDR3: CASSGGRGSYEQYF. The DNA of the CDR3 is TGTGCCAGCAGTGGGGGCAGGGGCTCCTACGAGCAGTACTTC.

The chain has TRBV10-3 and TRBJ2-2, with D uncertain. This CDR3 is built from 14 residues. The germline V gene encodes CDR1 ENHRY and CDR2 SYGVKD. Trimming pared 9 bases from V and 0 bases from J, leaving 11 bases between. This CDR3 is CAIREEANTGELFF. CDR3 DNA sequence: TGTGCCATACGCGAGGAAGCGAACACCGGGGAGCTGTTTTTT.

The V call is TRBV5-6, the J call TRBJ2-1, with D tentatively TRBD2 (6 bases). V was shortened by 4 bases and J by 5 bases, with 22 bases between the two germline ends. CDR1 and CDR2 (germline): SGHDT, YYEEEE. This CDR3 is built from 17 residues. The CDR3 here is CASSLGSGGFLDNEQFF. As DNA, the CDR3 is TGTGCCAGCAGCCTGGGGAGTGGGGGGTTTCTCGACAATGAGCAGTTCTTC.

This clone turned up a few times. DNA of the CDR3: TGTGCCAGCAGTGAGCGGACAGGGAGGCGAAAGGCTTTCTTT. Encoded protein: CASSERTGRRKAFF. The rearrangement uses TRBV25-1 and TRBJ1-1; TRBD1 matches at 8 bases. The CDR3 is made up of 14 amino acids. The V and J ends lost 3 bases and 11 bases, in that order; junction bases with no gene match: 11. The germline CDR1 and CDR2 sequences are MGHDK and SYGVNS.

The chain couples TRBV7-6 to TRBJ2-7; 11 bases map to TRBD1. The CDR3 sequence is 17 residues long. V gave up 5 bases and J gave up 6 bases; unmatched junction bases: 15. Germline CDR1 SGHVS, CDR2 FNYEAQ. CDR3 residues: CASSPYLLGQGAGEQYF. CDR3 coding DNA: TGTGCCAGCAGCCCGTACCTTTTAGGACAGGGGGCGGGCGAGCAGTACTTC.

This clone showed up just a few times. The rearrangement joins TRBV28 to TRBJ2-3; 10 bases are a match to TRBD2. Germline assignment: CDR1 MDHEN and CDR2 SYDVKM. This CDR3 contains 15 residues. Germline trimming cut 9 bases from V and 1 base from J; bases unmatched to any gene: 7. DNA of the CDR3: TGTGCCAGTCCTCCTAGCGGGGGCCGCACAGATACGCAGTATTTT. Protein sequence: CASPPSGGRTDTQYF.